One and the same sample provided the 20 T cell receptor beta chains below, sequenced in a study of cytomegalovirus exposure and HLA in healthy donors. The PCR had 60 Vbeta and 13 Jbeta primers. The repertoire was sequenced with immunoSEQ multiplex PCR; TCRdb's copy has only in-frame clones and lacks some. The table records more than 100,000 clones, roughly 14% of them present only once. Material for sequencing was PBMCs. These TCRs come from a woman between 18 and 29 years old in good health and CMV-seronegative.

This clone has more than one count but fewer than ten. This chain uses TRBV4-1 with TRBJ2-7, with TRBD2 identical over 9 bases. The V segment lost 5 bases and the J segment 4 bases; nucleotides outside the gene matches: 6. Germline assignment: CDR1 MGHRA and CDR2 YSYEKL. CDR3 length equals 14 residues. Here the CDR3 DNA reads TGCGCCAGCAGCAATCCTAGCGGGGCGTACGAGCAGTACTTC. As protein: CASSNPSGAYEQYF.

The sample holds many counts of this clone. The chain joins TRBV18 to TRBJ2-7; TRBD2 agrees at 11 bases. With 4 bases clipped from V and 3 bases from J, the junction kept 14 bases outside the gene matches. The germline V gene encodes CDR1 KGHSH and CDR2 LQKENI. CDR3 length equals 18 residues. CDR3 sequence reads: CASSQLPAPGLAVYEQYF. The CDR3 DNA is TGTGCCAGCTCACAGTTGCCAGCGCCGGGACTAGCGGTCTACGAGCAGTACTTC.

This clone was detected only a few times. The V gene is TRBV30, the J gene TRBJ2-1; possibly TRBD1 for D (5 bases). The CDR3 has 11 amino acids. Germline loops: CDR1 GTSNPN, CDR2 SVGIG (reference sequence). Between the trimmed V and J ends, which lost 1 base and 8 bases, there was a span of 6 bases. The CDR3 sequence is CAWSEGYEQFF. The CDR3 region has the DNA TGTGCCTGGAGTGAGGGGTATGAGCAGTTCTTC.

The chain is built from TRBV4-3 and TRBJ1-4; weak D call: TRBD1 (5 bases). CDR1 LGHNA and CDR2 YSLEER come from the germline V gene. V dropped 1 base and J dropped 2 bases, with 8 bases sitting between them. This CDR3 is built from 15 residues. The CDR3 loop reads CASSQGGGTNEKLFF. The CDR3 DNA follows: TGCGCCAGCAGCCAAGGCGGGGGTACTAATGAAAAACTGTTTTTT.

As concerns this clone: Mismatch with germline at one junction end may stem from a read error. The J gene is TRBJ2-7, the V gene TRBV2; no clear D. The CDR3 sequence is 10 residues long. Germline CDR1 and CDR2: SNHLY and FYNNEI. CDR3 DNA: TGTGCCAGCAGGGCCGCGCCTCCGGGCTTC. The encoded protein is CASRAAPPGF.

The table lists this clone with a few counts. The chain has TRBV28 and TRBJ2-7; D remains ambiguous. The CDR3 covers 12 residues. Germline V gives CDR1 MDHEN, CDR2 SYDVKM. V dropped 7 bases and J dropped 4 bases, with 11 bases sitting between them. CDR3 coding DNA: TGTGCCAGCACCCAGCAGGATTACGAGCAGTACTTC. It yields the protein CASTQQDYEQYF.

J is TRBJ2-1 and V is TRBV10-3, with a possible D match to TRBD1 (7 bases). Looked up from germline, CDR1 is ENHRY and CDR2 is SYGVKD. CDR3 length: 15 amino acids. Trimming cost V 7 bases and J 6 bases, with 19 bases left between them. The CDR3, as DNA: TGTGCCATCAAGTCCGGGACCCAGGGGGGCAATGAGCAGTTCTTC. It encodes CAIKSGTQGGNEQFF.

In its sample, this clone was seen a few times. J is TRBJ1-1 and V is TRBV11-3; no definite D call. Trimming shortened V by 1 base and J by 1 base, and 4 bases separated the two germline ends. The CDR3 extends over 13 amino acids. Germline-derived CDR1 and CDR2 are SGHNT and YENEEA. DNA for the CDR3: TGTGCCAGCAGCTTAGTCTGGAACACTGAAGCTTTCTTT. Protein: CASSLVWNTEAFF.

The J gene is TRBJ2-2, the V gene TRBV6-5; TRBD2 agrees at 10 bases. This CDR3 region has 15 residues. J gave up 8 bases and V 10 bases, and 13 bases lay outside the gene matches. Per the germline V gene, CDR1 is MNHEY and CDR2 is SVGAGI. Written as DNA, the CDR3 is TGTGCCACCCATGAGAGCGGGAGGGCTAGGGGGGAGCTGTTTTTT. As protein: CATHESGRARGELFF.

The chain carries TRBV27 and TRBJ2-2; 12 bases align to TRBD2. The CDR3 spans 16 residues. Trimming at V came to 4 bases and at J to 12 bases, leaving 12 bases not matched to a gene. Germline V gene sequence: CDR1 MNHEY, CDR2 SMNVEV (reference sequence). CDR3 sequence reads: CASSSSGLAGTRQLFF. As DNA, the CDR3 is TGTGCCAGCAGTTCCTCCGGACTAGCGGGGACACGGCAGCTGTTTTTT.

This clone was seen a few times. The CDR3 reads CASSFAGPTSYNEQFF. CDR3 nucleotide sequence: TGTGCCAGCAGCTTTGCGGGGCCTACCTCCTACAATGAGCAGTTCTTC. The V and J genes are TRBV5-8 and TRBJ2-1, with a tentative D call TRBD2 (6 bases). The CDR3 contains 16 residues. Trimming cost V 2 bases and J 0 bases, with 12 bases left between them. Germline assignment: CDR1 SGHTS and CDR2 YDEGEE.

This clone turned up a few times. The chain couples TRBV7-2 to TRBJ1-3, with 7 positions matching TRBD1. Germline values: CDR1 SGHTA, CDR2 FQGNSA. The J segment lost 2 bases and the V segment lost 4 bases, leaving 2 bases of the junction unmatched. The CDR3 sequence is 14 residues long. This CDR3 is CASSYTGAGNTIYF. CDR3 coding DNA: TGTGCCAGCAGCTACACAGGGGCTGGAAACACCATATATTTT.

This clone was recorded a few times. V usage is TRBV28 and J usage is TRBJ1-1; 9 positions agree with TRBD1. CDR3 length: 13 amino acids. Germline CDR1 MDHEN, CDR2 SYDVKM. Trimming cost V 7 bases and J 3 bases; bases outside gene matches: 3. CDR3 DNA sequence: TGTGCCAGCACGACAGGGGGGGACACTGAAGCTTTCTTT. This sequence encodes CASTTGGDTEAFF. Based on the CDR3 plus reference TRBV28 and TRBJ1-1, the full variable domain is DVKVTQSSRYLVKRTGEKVFLECVQDMDHENMFWYRQDPGLGLRLIYFSYDVKMKEKGDIPEGYSVSREKKERFSLILESASTNQTSMYLCASTTGGDTEAFFGQGTRLTVV.

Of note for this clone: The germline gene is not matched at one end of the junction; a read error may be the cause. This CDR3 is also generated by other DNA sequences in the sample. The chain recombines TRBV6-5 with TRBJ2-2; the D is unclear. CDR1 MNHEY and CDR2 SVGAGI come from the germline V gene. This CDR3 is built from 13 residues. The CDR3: CASSYSSPGELFF. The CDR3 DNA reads TGTGCCAGCAGCTACTCGAGTCCCGGGGAGCTGTTTTTT.

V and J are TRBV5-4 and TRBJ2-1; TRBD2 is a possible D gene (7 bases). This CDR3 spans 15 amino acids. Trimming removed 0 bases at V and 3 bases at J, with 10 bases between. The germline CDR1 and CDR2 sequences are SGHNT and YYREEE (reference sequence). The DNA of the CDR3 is TGTGCCAGCAGCTTGGGGGGGGGCTACTACAATGAGCAGTTCTTC. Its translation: CASSLGGGYYNEQFF.

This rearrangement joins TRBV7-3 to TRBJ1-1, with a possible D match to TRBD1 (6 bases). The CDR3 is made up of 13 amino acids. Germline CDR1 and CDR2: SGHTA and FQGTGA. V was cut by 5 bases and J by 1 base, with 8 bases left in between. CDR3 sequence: CASSEQGNTEAFF. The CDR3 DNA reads TGTGCCAGCAGCGAACAGGGGAACACTGAAGCTTTCTTT. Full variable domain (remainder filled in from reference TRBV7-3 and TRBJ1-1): GAGVSQTPSNKVTEKGKYVELRCDPISGHTALYWYRQSLGQGPEFLIYFQGTGAADDSGLPNDRFFAVRPEGSVSTLKIQRTERGDSAVYLCASSEQGNTEAFFGQGTRLTVV.

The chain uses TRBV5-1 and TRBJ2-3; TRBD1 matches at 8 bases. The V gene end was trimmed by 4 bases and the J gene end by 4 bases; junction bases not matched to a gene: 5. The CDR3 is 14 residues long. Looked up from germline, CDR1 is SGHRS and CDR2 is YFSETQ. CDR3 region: CASSAGQGADTQYF. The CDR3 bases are TGCGCCAGCAGCGCCGGACAGGGCGCAGATACGCAGTATTTT.

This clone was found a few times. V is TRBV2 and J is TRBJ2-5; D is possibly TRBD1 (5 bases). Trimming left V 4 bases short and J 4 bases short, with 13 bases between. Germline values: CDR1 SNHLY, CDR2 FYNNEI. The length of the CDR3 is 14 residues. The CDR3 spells CASSVAGIRETQYF. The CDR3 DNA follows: TGTGCCAGCAGTGTCGCAGGGATAAGAGAGACCCAGTACTTC.

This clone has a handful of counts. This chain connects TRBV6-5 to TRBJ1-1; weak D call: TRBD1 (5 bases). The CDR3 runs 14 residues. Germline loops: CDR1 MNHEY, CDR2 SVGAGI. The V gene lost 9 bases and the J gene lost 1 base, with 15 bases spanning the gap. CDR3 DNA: TGTGCCAGTAACGCGGGGACGGCGAACACTGAAGCTTTCTTT. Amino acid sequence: CASNAGTANTEAFF.

CDR3 residues: CASSIEWGQYYEQYF. The CDR3 DNA is TGTGCCAGTAGTATAGAATGGGGACAGTACTACGAGCAGTACTTC. The chain is built from TRBV19 and TRBJ2-7; TRBD1 matches at 7 bases. CDR3 length: 15 amino acids. V gave up 0 bases and J gave up 3 bases; unmatched junction bases: 5. Germline lookup yields CDR1 LNHDA and CDR2 SQIVND (reference sequence).